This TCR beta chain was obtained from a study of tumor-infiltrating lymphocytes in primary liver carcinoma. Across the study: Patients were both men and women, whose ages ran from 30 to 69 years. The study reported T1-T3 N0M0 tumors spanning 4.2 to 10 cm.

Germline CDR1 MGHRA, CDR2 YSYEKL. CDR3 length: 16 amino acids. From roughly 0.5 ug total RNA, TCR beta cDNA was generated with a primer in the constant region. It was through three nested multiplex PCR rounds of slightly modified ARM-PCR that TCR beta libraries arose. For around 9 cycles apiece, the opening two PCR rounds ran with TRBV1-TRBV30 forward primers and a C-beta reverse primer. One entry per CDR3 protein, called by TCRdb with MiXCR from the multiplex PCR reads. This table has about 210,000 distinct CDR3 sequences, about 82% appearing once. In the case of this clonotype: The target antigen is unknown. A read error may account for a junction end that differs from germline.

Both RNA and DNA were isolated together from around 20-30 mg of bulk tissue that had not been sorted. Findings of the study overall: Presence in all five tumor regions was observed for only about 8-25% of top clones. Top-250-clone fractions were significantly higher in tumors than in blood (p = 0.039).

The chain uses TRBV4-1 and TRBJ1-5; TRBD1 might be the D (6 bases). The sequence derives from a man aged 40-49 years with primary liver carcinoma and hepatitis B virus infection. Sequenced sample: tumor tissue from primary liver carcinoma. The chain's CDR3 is CVSSPVEGVGNQPQHF. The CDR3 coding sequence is TGCGTCAGCAGCCCCGTTGAGGGGGTTGGCAATCAGCCCCAGCATTTT.